Shown below are 14 T cell receptor beta chains from a single sample sequenced in a study of cytomegalovirus exposure and HLA in healthy donors. A multiplex PCR was run with 60 Vbeta primers and 13 Jbeta primers. Clones were read by immunoSEQ multiplex PCR, and TCRdb kept only the in-frame ones, dropping some. The sample has approximately 110,000 clones, around 78% seen once. Sequencing input: PBMCs. The receptors come from a man aged 60 to 69 in good health and CMV-seropositive.

The chain has TRBV9 and TRBJ2-7, with D maybe TRBD2 (6 bases). The CDR3 spans 16 residues. Looked up from germline, CDR1 is SGDLS and CDR2 is YYNGEE. V was clipped by 2 bases and J by 5 bases, with 20 bases between them. CDR3 region: CASSVLPGGTNNEQYF. As DNA, the CDR3 is TGTGCCAGCAGCGTCCTACCCGGAGGGACGAATAACGAGCAGTACTTC. Combining the CDR3 with reference TRBV9 and TRBJ2-7 gives the whole variable domain DSGVTQTPKHLITATGQRVTLRCSPRSGDLSVYWYQQSLDQGLQFLIQYYNGEERAKGNILERFSAQQFPDLHSELNLSSLELGDSALYFCASSVLPGGTNNEQYFGPGTRLTVT.

This rearrangement joins TRBV11-2 to TRBJ1-2, with D tentatively TRBD1 (6 bases). This CDR3 has 15 residues. Trimming stripped 1 base from V and 4 bases from J, with 13 bases between. CDR1 is SGHAT, CDR2 FQNNGV, per germline. The CDR3: CASSLVTGPRYGYTF. The CDR3 coding sequence is TGTGCCAGCAGCTTAGTCACAGGGCCCCGCTATGGCTACACCTTC.

The V gene is TRBV21-1, the J gene TRBJ2-7; no DNA check was done on the table's D call, TRBD2. TRBV21-1 represents a pseudogene. The CDR3 totals 17 residues. CDR3 sequence: CASSKARLRTSDYEQYF. DNA for the CDR3: TGTGCCAGCAGCAAAGCGAGGTTAAGGACTAGTGACTACGAGCAGTACTTC.

V gene TRBV28 combines with J gene TRBJ1-2; no clear D. Germline CDR1 is MDHEN and CDR2 is SYDVKM. This CDR3 contains 11 residues. This CDR3 is CGTGPRLGYTF. In nucleotides, the CDR3 is TGTGGTACTGGGCCGAGATTGGGCTACACCTTC.

The V call is TRBV5-4, the J call TRBJ2-3, with 9 bases that match TRBD1. Per the germline V gene, CDR1 is SGHNT and CDR2 is YYREEE (reference sequence). The CDR3 runs to 13 residues. V dropped 1 base and J dropped 8; count of bases not matched to a gene: 2. The CDR3 coding sequence is TGTGCCAGCAGCTTGCCGGGACAGGGTACGCAGTATTTT. Translated, it gives CASSLPGQGTQYF.

V and J are TRBV7-6 and TRBJ1-6; a weak D match, TRBD1 (6 bases). This CDR3 spans 16 amino acids. Trimming took 5 bases from V and 0 from J, leaving 11 bases between them. In germline, CDR1 is SGHVS, CDR2 FNYEAQ. CDR3 bases: TGTGCCAGCAGCACCGGACAGAGCTCCTATAATTCACCCCTCCACTTT. It specifies CASSTGQSSYNSPLHF.

V usage is TRBV7-3 and J usage is TRBJ1-6; TRBD1 matches 7 bases. The V segment lost 0 bases and the J segment 8 bases; nucleotides outside the gene matches: 4. Per germline, CDR1 SGHTA and CDR2 FQGTGA. The CDR3 has 15 amino acids. The DNA of the CDR3 is TGTGCCAGCAGCTTAACTGGACAGGCCGATTCACCCCTCCACTTT. This gives the protein CASSLTGQADSPLHF.

V gene TRBV7-9 combines with J gene TRBJ2-2, with D uncertain. V was pared by 0 bases and J by 0 bases, with 8 bases between. Germline V gene data show CDR1 as SEHNR and CDR2 as FQNEAQ (reference sequence). The CDR3 is 16 residues long. This CDR3 reads CASSLAHYTNTGELFF. DNA of the CDR3: TGTGCCAGCAGCTTAGCGCACTACACGAACACCGGGGAGCTGTTTTTT.

V usage is TRBV2 and J usage is TRBJ2-2, with TRBD1 matching over 12 bases. Germline assignment: CDR1 SNHLY and CDR2 FYNNEI. The CDR3 is 17 amino acids. V lost 7 bases, J lost 6 bases, and 12 bases stayed unmatched. CDR3 coding DNA: TGTGCCAGCACCCCGGGACAGGGGGCGGGTAACCCCGGGGAGCTGTTTTTT. The encoded protein is CASTPGQGAGNPGELFF.

The genes are TRBV28 and TRBJ1-6, with D possibly matching TRBD1 (6 bases). V was cut by 5 bases and J by 5 bases, with 13 bases left in between. Germline V gene data show CDR1 as MDHEN and CDR2 as SYDVKM. The length of the CDR3 is 15 residues. In DNA, the CDR3 is TGTGCCAGCAGTCTCCGGGACACAGATAATTCACCCCTCCACTTT. This translates into CASSLRDTDNSPLHF. Looking up the rest from reference TRBV28 and TRBJ1-6 gives the full variable domain: DVKVTQSSRYLVKRTGEKVFLECVQDMDHENMFWYRQDPGLGLRLIYFSYDVKMKEKGDIPEGYSVSREKKERFSLILESASTNQTSMYLCASSLRDTDNSPLHFGNGTRLTVT.

This sequence joins TRBV10-3 and TRBJ1-5; the D is unclear. The germline V gene has CDR1 ENHRY and CDR2 SYGVKD. The V gene lost 0 bases and the J gene lost 7 bases, with 13 bases spanning the gap. The CDR3 contains 15 residues. In DNA form, the CDR3 reads TGTGCCATCAGTGAGTCGCTAGTGTCGGAACAGCCCCAGCATTTT. Its protein is CAISESLVSEQPQHF.

The chain uses TRBV4-1 and TRBJ2-7, with a possible D match to TRBD2 (5 bases). Germline V lookup: CDR1 MGHRA, CDR2 YSYEKL. V lost 1 base to trimming and J lost 5 bases, with 21 bases between them. There are 17 residues in the CDR3. CDR3 nucleotide sequence: TGCGCCAGCAGCCAAGTTGGCTTTGCGTCTAGCAGCGACGAGCAGTACTTC. Translating it yields CASSQVGFASSSDEQYF.

This chain uses TRBV30 with TRBJ2-7; 7 bases are a match to TRBD2. Germline CDR1 reads GTSNPN; CDR2 reads SVGIG (reference sequence). V lost 5 bases, J lost 3 bases, and 10 bases stayed unmatched. The CDR3 consists of 14 residues. The CDR3 is CAWSIGAGIYEQYF. In nucleotides, the CDR3 is TGTGCCTGGTCCATAGGAGCGGGGATCTACGAGCAGTACTTC.

The chain combines TRBV2 with TRBJ1-1; no clear D. This CDR3 region has 16 residues. Germline values: CDR1 SNHLY, CDR2 FYNNEI. V lost 8 bases and J lost 4, with 23 bases in between. CDR3 coding DNA: TGTGCCAGCCTGGCCACCACCGGACTCCGCGGCACTGAAGCTTTCTTT. It translates to CASLATTGLRGTEAFF.